The clone carrying this TCR beta chain was recorded a few times. What it binds is unknown. This entry comes from a study of T cell repertoires in cytomegalovirus infection. Study conclusions and caveats: Cumulative public TCR beta family frequency identified CMV carriers with the relevant HLA.

TCRdb re-called the reads through MiXCR, storing one row per CDR3 protein. The repertoire holds about 300,000 distinct CDR3 sequences, with roughly a tenth as singletons. Per the germline V gene, CDR1 is MNHEY and CDR2 is SMNVEV (reference sequence). The CDR3 is 13 residues long. The V end lost 2 bases, the J end lost 3 bases, and 7 bases lay between the germline ends. The gene calls are TRBV27 and TRBJ2-5, with D tentatively TRBD1 (5 bases). This clonotype was obtained from a human donor in good health (CMV status not recorded). Some clones in this sample may be carry-over from other donors' samples. The sequenced sample was PBMCs. The CDR3 sequence is CASSLIGEETQYF. The CDR3, as DNA: TGTGCCAGCAGTTTAATAGGGGAAGAGACCCAGTACTTC.